This T cell receptor beta chain was captured in a study of blood T cell repertoires in COVID-19. At the level of the study: The origin of the acute and convalescent COVID-19 samples was the United States, Italy and Spain. In each case, the material was cDNA or gDNA derived from T cells, B-cell-depleted T cells, or PBMCs.

Authors' data handling: Estimation of nucleated cell counts was performed using reference gene primer amplification. Data came from immunoSEQ multiplex PCR; TCRdb stores just in-frame clones and leaves some out. The V and J calls and the clone size are those of that table, but D and trimming were determined from the DNA. This sample carries around 41,000 clones, about 85% of them seen once, and the ten largest clones take roughly 15%. From germline, CDR1 is KGHSH and CDR2 LQKENI. The ends were cut back, 0 bases at V and 2 bases at J, with 13 bases in the middle. The CDR3 is 16 amino acids. Sequencing was done on a sample of peripheral blood. The sequence derives from a human donor in a cohort sampled during active COVID-19. This sequence joins TRBV18 and TRBJ1-2; TRBD1 is a possible D gene (6 bases). The CDR3 nucleotides are TGTGCCAGCTCACCACCGCCTCCGGGACAAAACTATGGCTACACCTTC. Its protein is CASSPPPPGQNYGYTF. Drawing the rest from reference TRBV18 and TRBJ1-2, the complete variable domain is NAGVMQNPRHLVRRRGQEARLRCSPMKGHSHVYWYRQLPEEGLKFMVYLQKENIIDESGMPKERFSAEFPKEGPSILRIQQVVRGDSAAYFCASSPPPPGQNYGYTFGSGTRLTVV.